The text below deals with one T cell receptor (beta chain). Its antigen is still unknown. This sample is drawn from a study of human T cells and chemical hapten exposure. Study-wide background: Scalp application of diphenylcyclopropenone was performed weekly in patients across the entire approximately 23-week study. Each patch test put 0.01% DPC on the upper back, and results were read at 6 days.

Germline CDR1 reads SGHAT; CDR2 reads FQNNGV. The length of the CDR3 is 13 residues. Trimming stripped 0 bases from V and 7 bases from J, with 10 bases between. Study outcomes and limitations: TCRs above 1 in 1000 frequency did not change with DPC sensitization.

The library put unique molecular identifiers onto individual cDNA molecules. Each CDR3 protein gets one entry after TCRdb re-called the RACE reads with MiXCR. The data hold 300,000 to 450,000 distinct CDR3 sequences, with around 5% observed a single time. The time point is: patch test 1, 2 weeks after DPC sensitization. Treatment reported: therapeutic diphenylcyclopropenone sensitization with weekly scalp DPC. The sample here was whole blood, taken in connection with sensitization to the hapten diphenylcyclopropenone (DPC). The chain recombines TRBV11-2 with TRBJ2-7; no reliable D call. This TCR came from a woman aged 50 to 60 with alopecia areata. Some clones in this sample may be carry-over from other donors' samples. CDR3 in DNA: TGTGCCAGCAGCTTAGAGTACGTCGGGGAGCAGTACTTC. Its protein is CASSLEYVGEQYF.